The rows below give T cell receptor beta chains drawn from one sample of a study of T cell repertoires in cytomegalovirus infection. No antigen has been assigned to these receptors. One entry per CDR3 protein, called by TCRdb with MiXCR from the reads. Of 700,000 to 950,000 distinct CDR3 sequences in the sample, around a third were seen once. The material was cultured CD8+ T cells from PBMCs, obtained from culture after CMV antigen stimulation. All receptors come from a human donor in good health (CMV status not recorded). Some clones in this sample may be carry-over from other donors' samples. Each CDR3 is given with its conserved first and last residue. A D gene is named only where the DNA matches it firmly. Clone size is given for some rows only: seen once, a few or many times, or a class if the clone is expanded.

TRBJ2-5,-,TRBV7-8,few,TGTGCCACCCGGCTTAGATGGCTGTACGAAGAGACCCAGTACTTC,CATRLRWLYEETQYF
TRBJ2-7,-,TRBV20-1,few,TGCAGCGGGTGGGGGGAATTAACCTACGAGCAGTACTTC,CSGWGELTYEQYF
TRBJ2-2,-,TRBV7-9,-,TGTGCCAGCAGCGAAGGGATCACCGGGGAGCTGTTTTTT,CASSEGITGELFF
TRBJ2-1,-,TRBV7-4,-,TGTGCCAGCAGCTTAGATCCAGGGCCTGAGCAGTTCTTC,CASSLDPGPEQFF
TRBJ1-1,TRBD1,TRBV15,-,TGTGCCACCAGCAGCCGGGACAGATATCTTACCACTGAAGCTTTCTTT,CATSSRDRYLTTEAFF
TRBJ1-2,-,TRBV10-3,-,TGTGCCATCAGTGGGCCTGGAGTGATTGGCTACACCTTC,CAISGPGVIGYTF
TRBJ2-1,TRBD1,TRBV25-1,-,TGTGCCAGCAGTGAATGGGACAGGGGCTCCTACAATGAGCAGTTCTTC,CASSEWDRGSYNEQFF
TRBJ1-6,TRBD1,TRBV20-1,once,TGCAGTGCTAGAGATTACCGGGACAGTAGTTATAATTCACCCCTCCACTTT,CSARDYRDSSYNSPLHF
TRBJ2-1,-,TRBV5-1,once,TGCGCCAGCAGGGAGGAATCCTACAATGAGCAGTTCTTC,CASREESYNEQFF
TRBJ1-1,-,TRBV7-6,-,TGTGCCAACAGCCCAGGGAGAGGTACTGAAGCTTTCTTT,CANSPGRGTEAFF
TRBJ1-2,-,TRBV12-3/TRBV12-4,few,TGTGCCAGCAGTCCGGGGGGGGTCGGCTACACCTTC,CASSPGGVGYTF
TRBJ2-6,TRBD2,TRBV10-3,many,TGTGCCATCAGTGAGTCGATTCTAGCGGGCCCCTCTGGGGCCAACGTCCTGACTTTC,CAISESILAGPSGANVLTF
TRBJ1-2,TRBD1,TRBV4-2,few,TGTGCCAGCAGCCCAGCCGACAGGGGAAGTGGCTACACCTTC,CASSPADRGSGYTF
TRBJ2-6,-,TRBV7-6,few,TGTGCCAGCAGCTTAGTCGGAGGGGGCACTGGGGCCAACGTCCTGACTTTC,CASSLVGGGTGANVLTF
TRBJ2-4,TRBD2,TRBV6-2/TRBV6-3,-,TGTGCCAGCAGTTACCCCGGGACTAGCGGGGGGCCAAACATTCAGTACTTC,CASSYPGTSGGPNIQYF
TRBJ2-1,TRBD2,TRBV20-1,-,TGCAGTGCCTGGACTAGCGGGGGGGCGGGGGGCTACAATGAGCAGTTCTTC,CSAWTSGGAGGYNEQFF
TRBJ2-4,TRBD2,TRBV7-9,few,TGTGCCAGCAGCTCAAGACTAGCGTCCCAAAACATTCAGTACTTC,CASSSRLASQNIQYF
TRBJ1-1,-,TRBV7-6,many,TGTGCCAGCAGCGTACTGGGCCCTCAACAGATCTACGCTGAAGCTTTCTTT,CASSVLGPQQIYAEAFF
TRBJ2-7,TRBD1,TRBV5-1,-,TGCGCCAGCAGCTCCGGGACAGGGATCGACGAGCAGTACTTC,CASSSGTGIDEQYF
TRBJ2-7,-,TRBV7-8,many,TGTGCCAGCAGCCGAGGGAACTACGAGCAGTACTTC,CASSRGNYEQYF
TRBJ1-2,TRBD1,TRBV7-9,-,TGTGCCAGCAGCTTAGAGGCCGGGACAGGAGAAATTAACTATGGCTACACCTTC,CASSLEAGTGEINYGYTF
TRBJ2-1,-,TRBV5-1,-,TGCGCCAGCAGCCTCGGGACTTGGGGGCAGTTCTTC,CASSLGTWGQFF
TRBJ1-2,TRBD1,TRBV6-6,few,TGTGCCAGCAGTACACCCTATGACAGGGAATGGCGCTATGGCTACACCTTC,CASSTPYDREWRYGYTF
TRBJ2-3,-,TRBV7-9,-,TGTGCCAGCAGCTTACAGGGGAAGGTCACAGATACGCAGTATTTT,CASSLQGKVTDTQYF
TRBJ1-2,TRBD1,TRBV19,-,TGTGCCAGTAGCGACTCCGAGACAGGGGCCTATGGCTACACCTTC,CASSDSETGAYGYTF
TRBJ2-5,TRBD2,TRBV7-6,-,TGTGCCAGCAGCCCCACCTCCCTTGCGGGGGGTTGGGAGACCCAGTACTTC,CASSPTSLAGGWETQYF
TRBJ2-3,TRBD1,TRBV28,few,TGTGCCAGCAGCCTACTAACGGACAGGGACACAGATACGCAGTATTTT,CASSLLTDRDTDTQYF
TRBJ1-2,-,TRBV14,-,TGTGCCAGCAGCCAAGAAATGCGCCCGGGCTATGGCTACACCTTC,CASSQEMRPGYGYTF
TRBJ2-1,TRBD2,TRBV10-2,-,TGCGCCAGCTCCGGGGCTAGCGGCTACAATGAGCAGTTCTTC,CASSGASGYNEQFF
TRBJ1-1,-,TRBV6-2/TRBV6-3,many,TGTGCCAGCAGTTACTACGGGAACACTGAAGCTTTCTTT,CASSYYGNTEAFF
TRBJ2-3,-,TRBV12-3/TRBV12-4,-,TGTTCCAGCATCTGGGGGGACCTGAACACAGATACGCAGTATTTT,CSSIWGDLNTDTQYF
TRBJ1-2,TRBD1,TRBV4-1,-,TGCGCCAGCAGCCAAGATCACCCCCCGACAGGGATAGATGGCTACACCTTC,CASSQDHPPTGIDGYTF
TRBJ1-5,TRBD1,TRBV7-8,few,TGTGCCAGCCGCGGGACAGGGGGTAATCAGCCCCAGCATTTT,CASRGTGGNQPQHF
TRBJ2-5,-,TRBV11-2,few,TGTGCCAGCAGCTTAGATCCTGGGCGGCTAGCCGTAGAGACCCAGTACTTC,CASSLDPGRLAVETQYF
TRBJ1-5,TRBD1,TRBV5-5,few,TGTGCCAGCAGCTTGGCCTCGGCCCGGGACAGGGATAATCAGCCCCAGCATTTT,CASSLASARDRDNQPQHF
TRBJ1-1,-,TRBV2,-,TGTGCCAGCAAGGTCGTTGACAGGAGGAACACTGAAGCTTTCTTT,CASKVVDRRNTEAFF
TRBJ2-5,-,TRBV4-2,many,TGTGCCAGCAGCCAAGATAAGACAGGGGGGAGACTAGCGGCTGAAGAGACCCAGTACTTC,CASSQDKTGGRLAAEETQYF
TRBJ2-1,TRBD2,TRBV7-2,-,TGTGCCAGCAGCCCGGGACTAGCAGTGTACGATGAGCAGTTCTTC,CASSPGLAVYDEQFF
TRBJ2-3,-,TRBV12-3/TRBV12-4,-,TGTGCCAGCAGTTTTTCGGGGGCCCGTCGGGATATGCAGTATTTT,CASSFSGARRDMQYF
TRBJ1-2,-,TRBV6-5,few,TGTGCCAGCAGTTCCGATGGGCCAAGCTATGGCTACACCTTC,CASSSDGPSYGYTF
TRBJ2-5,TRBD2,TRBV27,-,TGTGCCAGCAGTTTTAGCGGGGGGGCCGAACAAGAGACCCAGTACTTC,CASSFSGGAEQETQYF
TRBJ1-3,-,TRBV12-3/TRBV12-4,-,TGTGCCAGCAGCCCGACACCCAGCTCTGGAAACACCATATATTTT,CASSPTPSSGNTIYF